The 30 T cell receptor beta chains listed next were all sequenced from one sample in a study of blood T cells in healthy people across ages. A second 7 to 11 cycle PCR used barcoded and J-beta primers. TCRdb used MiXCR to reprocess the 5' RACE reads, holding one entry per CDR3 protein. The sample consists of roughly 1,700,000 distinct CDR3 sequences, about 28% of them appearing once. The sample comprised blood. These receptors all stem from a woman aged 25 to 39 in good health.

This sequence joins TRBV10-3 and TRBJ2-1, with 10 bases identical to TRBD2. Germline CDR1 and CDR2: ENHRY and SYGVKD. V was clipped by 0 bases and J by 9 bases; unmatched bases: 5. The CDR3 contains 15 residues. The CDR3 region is CAISESSGGLSEQFF. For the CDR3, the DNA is TGTGCCATCAGTGAGTCTAGCGGGGGGCTCAGTGAGCAGTTCTTC.

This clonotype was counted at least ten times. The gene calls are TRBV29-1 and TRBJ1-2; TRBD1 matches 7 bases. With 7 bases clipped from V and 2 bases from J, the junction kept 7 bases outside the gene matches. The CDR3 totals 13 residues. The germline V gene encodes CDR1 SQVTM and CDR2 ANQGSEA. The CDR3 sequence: CSGGTEGNYGYTF. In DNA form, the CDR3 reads TGCAGCGGTGGGACAGAAGGGAACTATGGCTACACCTTC.

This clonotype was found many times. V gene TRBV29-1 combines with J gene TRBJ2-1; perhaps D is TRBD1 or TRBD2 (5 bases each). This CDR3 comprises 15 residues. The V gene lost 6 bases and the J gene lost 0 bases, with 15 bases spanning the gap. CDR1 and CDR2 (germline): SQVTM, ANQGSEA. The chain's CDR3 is CSVLGAFSSYNEQFF. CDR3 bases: TGCAGCGTCCTCGGGGCCTTTAGCTCCTACAATGAGCAGTTCTTC.

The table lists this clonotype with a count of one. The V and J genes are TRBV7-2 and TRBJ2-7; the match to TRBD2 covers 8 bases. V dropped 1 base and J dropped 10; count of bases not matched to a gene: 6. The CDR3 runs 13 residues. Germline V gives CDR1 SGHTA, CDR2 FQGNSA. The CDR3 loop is CASSLGTTSAQYF. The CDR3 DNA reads TGTGCCAGCAGCTTAGGGACGACTAGCGCCCAGTACTTC. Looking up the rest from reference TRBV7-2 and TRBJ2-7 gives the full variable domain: GAGVSQSPSNKVTEKGKDVELRCDPISGHTALYWYRQSLGQGLEFLIYFQGNSAPDKSGLPSDRFSAERTGGSVSTLTIQRTQQEDSAVYLCASSLGTTSAQYFGPGTRLTVT.

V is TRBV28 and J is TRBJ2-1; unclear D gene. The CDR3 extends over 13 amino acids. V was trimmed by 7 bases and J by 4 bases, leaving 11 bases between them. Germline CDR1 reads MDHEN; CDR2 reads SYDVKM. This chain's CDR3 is CASTQGKYNEQFF. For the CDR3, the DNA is TGTGCCAGCACTCAAGGGAAATACAATGAGCAGTTCTTC.

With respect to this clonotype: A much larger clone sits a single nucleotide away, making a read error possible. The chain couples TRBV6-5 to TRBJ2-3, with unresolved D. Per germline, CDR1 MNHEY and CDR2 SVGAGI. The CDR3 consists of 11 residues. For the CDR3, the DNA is TGTGTCAGCAGATCACCAGATACGCAGTATTTT. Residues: CVSRSPDTQYF.

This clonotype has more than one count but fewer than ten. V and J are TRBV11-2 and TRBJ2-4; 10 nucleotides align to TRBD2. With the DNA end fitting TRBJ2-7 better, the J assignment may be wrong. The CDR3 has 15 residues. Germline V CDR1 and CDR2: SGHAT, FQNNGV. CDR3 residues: CASTEGLAYRDEQYF. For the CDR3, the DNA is TGTGCCAGCACGGAGGGACTAGCGTATAGGGACGAGCAGTACTTC.

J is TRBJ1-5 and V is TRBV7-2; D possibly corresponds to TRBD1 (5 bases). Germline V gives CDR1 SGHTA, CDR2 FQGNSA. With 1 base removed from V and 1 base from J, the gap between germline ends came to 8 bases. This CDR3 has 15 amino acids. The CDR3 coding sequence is TGTGCCAGCAGCTTAGGACAGCCGAGCAATCAGCCCCAGCATTTT. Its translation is CASSLGQPSNQPQHF.

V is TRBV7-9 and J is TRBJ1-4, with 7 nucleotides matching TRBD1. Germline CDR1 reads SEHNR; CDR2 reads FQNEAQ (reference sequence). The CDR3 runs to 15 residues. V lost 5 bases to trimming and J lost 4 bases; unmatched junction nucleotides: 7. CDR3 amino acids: CASSRGTVLNEKLFF. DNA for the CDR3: TGTGCCAGCAGCCGCGGGACAGTCCTTAATGAAAAACTGTTTTTT.

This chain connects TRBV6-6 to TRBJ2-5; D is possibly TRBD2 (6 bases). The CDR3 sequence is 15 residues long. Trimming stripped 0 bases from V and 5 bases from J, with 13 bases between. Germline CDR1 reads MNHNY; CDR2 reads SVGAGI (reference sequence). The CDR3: CASSYSLDYGETQYF. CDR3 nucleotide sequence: TGTGCCAGCAGTTACTCCCTGGACTATGGGGAGACCCAGTACTTC.

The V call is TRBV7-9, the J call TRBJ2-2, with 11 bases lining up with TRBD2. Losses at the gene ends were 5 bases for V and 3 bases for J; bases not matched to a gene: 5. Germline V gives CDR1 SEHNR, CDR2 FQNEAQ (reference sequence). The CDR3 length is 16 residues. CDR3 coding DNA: TGTGCCAGCAGCCGAGGACTAGCGGGTTACACCGGGGAGCTGTTTTTT. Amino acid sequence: CASSRGLAGYTGELFF.

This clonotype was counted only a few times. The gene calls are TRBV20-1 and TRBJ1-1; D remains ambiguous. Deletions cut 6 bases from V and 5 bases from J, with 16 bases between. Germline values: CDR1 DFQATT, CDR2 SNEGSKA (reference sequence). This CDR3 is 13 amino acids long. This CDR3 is CSATCPWRTEAFF. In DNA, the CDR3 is TGCAGTGCCACGTGCCCCTGGAGGACTGAAGCTTTCTTT.

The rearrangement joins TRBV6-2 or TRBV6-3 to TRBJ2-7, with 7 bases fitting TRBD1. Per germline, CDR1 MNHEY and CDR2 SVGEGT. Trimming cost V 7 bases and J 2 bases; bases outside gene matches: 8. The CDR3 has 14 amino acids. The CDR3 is CASTPGQSPYEQYF. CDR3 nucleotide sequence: TGTGCCAGCACTCCGGGACAGAGCCCCTACGAGCAGTACTTC.

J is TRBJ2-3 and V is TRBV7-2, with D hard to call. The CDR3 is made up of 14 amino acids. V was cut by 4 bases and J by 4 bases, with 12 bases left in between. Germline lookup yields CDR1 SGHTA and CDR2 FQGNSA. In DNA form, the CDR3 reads TGTGCCAGCAGCTCCGCAGGAGAAGCAGATACGCAGTATTTT. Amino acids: CASSSAGEADTQYF.

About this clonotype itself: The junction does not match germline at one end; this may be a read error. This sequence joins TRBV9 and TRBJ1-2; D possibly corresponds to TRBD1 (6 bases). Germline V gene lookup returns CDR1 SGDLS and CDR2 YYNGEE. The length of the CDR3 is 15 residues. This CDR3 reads CASSVEGGGNCGYTF. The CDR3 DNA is TGTGCCAGCAGCGTAGAAGGGGGGGGTAACTGTGGCTACACCTTC.

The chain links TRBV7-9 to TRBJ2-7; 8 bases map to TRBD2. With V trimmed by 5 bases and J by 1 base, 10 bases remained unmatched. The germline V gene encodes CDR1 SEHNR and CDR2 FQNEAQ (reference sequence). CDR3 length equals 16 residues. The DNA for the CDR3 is TGTGCCAGCAGCCCGCCTGCCAGCGGGGGATCCTACGAGCAGTACTTC. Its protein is CASSPPASGGSYEQYF.

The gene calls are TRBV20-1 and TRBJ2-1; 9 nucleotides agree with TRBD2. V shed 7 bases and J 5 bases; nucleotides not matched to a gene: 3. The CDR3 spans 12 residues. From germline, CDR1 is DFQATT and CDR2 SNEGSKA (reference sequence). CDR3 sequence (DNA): TGCAGTGGGACTAGCGTAGACAATGAGCAGTTCTTC. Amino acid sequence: CSGTSVDNEQFF.

The DNA for the CDR3 is TGCGCCAGCAGCTTGGGGTTGCTGGGGGGCCTACGAGAGCAGTTCTTC. This gives the protein CASSLGLLGGLREQFF. This chain links TRBV5-1 with TRBJ2-1; D is tentatively TRBD1 or TRBD2 (6 bases each). V lost 0 bases and J 10 bases, leaving 20 bases between the germline ends. CDR1 and CDR2 from the germline V gene are SGHRS and YFSETQ. The CDR3 spans 16 residues.

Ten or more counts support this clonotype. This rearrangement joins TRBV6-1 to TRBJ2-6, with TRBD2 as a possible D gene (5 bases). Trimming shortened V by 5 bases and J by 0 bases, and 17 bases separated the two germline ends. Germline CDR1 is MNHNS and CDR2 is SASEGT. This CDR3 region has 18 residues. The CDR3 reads CASSTVGSGSSGANVLTF. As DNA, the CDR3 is TGTGCCAGCAGTACGGTCGGCAGCGGTTCCTCTGGGGCCAACGTCCTGACTTTC.

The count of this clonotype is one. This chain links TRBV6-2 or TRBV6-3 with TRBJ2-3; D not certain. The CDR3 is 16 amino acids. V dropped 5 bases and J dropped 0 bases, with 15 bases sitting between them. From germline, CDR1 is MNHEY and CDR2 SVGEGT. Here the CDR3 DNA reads TGTGCCAGCAGTCCTTTAGCTCGCGAAAGCACAGATACGCAGTATTTT. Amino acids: CASSPLARESTDTQYF.

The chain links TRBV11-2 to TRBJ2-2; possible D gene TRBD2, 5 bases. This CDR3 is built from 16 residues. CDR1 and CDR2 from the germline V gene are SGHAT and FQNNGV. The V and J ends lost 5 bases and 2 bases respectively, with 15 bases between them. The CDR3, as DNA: TGTGCCAGCAGCGTAATGGGTGGGAGTAACACCGGGGAGCTGTTTTTT. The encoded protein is CASSVMGGSNTGELFF.

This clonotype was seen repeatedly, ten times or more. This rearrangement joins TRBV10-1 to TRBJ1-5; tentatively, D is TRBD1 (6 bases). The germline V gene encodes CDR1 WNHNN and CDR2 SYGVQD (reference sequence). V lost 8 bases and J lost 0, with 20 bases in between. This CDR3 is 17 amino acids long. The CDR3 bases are TGCGCCAGCGCCTCGATCGGGGGCGAGAATAGCAATCAGCCCCAGCATTTT. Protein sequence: CASASIGGENSNQPQHF.

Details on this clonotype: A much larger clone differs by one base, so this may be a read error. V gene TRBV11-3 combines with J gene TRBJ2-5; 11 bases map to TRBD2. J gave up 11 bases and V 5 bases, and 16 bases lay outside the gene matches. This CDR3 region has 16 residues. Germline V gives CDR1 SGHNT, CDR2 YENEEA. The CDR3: CASSARTSGSLNEQYF. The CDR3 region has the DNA TGTGCCAGCAGCGCCAGAACTAGCGGGAGTTTGAATGAGCAGTACTTC.

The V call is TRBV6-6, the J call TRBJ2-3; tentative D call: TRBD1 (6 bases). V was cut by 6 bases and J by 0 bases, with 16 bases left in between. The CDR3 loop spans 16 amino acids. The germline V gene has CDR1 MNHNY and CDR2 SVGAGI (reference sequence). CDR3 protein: CASSGDTLPSTDTQYF. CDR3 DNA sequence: TGTGCCAGCAGCGGGGACACCTTACCTAGCACAGATACGCAGTATTTT.

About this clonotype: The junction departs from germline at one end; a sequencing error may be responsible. The CDR3 loop is CASSLRVAGYNERFF. CDR3 sequence (DNA): TGTGCCAGCAGCTTAAGGGTAGCGGGTTACAATGAGCGGTTCTTC. The chain combines TRBV7-2 with TRBJ2-1; 7 bases align to TRBD2. Germline CDR1 and CDR2: SGHTA and FQGNSA. The CDR3 extends over 15 amino acids.

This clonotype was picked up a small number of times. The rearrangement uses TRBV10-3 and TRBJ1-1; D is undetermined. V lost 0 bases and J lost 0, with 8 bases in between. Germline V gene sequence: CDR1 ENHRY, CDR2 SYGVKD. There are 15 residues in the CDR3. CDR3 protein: CAISESKGLNTEAFF. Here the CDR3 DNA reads TGTGCCATCAGTGAGTCGAAGGGATTGAACACTGAAGCTTTCTTT.

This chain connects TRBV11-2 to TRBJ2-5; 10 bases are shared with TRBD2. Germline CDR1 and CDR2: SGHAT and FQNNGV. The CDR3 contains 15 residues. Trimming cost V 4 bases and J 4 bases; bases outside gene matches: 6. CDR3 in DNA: TGTGCCAGCAGCTGGCTTCAGCGGGAGGGAGAGACCCAGTACTTC. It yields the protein CASSWLQREGETQYF. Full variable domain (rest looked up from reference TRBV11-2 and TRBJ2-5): EAGVAQSPRYKIIEKRQSVAFWCNPISGHATLYWYQQILGQGPKLLIQFQNNGVVDDSQLPKDRFSAERLKGVDSTLKIQPAKLEDSAVYLCASSWLQREGETQYFGPGTRLLVL.

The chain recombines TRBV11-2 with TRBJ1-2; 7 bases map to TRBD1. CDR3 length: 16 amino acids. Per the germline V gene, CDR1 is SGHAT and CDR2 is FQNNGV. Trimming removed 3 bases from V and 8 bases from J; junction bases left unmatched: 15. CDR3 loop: CASSLAGRGSSVGYTF. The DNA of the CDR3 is TGTGCCAGCAGCTTGGCCGGCAGGGGGTCCTCGGTCGGCTACACCTTC.

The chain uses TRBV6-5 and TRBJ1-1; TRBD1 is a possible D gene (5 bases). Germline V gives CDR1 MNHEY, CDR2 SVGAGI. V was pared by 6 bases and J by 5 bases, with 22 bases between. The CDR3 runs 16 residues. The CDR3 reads CASRGATGLPGTEAFF. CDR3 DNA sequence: TGTGCCAGCAGAGGGGCCACGGGACTCCCGGGTACTGAAGCTTTCTTT.

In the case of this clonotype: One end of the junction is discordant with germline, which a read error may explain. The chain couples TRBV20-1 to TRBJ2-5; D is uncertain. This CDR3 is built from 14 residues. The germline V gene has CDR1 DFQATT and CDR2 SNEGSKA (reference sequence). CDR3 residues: CSAVPGQTQGTQYF. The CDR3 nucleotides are TGCAGTGCAGTACCTGGGCAGACCCAAGGGACCCAGTACTTC.